The source of this T cell receptor beta chain is a study of cytomegalovirus exposure and HLA in healthy donors. Remarks on this clone: Its antigen remains unknown.

Primers: 60 Vbeta forward and 13 Jbeta reverse. Libraries were prepared by immunoSEQ multiplex PCR; TCRdb keeps only in-frame clonotypes and omits some of them. This table has 150,000 to 200,000 clones, roughly 77% appearing once. J lost 2 bases, V lost 4 bases, and 8 bases had no gene match. The CDR3 is 16 residues long. The germline V gene has CDR1 LNHDA and CDR2 SQIVND (reference sequence). Study-level points and caveats: The study assumed roughly uniform donor sequencing depth for presence/absence analyses. While the bulk of TCR sequences proved rare, some public TCRs turned up in many donors. In a later analysis, about 17,000 TCR beta sequences were associated with HLA alleles at 0.05 false discovery rate.

The sequencing input was PBMCs. The source of this sequence is a male donor in good health and CMV-seropositive. The chain carries TRBV19 and TRBJ1-1; 9 bases fit TRBD1. The CDR3 reads CASSNRGLGFNTEAFF. For the CDR3, the DNA is TGTGCCAGTAGTAACAGGGGGCTGGGGTTTAACACTGAAGCTTTCTTT.